The 27 T cell receptor beta chains given below trace back to one sample, sequenced in a study of shared clonotypes between healthy human individuals (TCRdb year 2020). Libraries came from the immunoSEQ multiplex PCR assay. TCRdb holds this immuneACCESS table with in-frame rearrangements only. Some clones are missing; in checked studies, unresolved V genes explain under half, and the rest has no known cause. The sample includes under 85,000 clones, with 62% observed a single time. The ten largest make up around 50% of the sample. Material: memory CD8+ T cells sorted from blood. The cell subset or site label for this specimen denotes: CD45RO+ cells pooled with CCR7-negative TemRA cells. The receptor source for this set is a man aged 25-45 years in good health.

The J gene is TRBJ2-5, the V gene TRBV12-5; 7 bases are a match to TRBD1. Germline V CDR1 and CDR2: LGHNT, FRNRAP. This CDR3 region has 14 residues. The V segment lost 1 base and the J segment 4 bases; nucleotides outside the gene matches: 3. DNA for the CDR3: TGTGCTAGTGGTTTGGGGGACAGTGGAGAGACCCAGTACTTC. The encoded protein is CASGLGDSGETQYF.

V gene TRBV7-9 combines with J gene TRBJ2-5; 7 bases match TRBD1. Germline V gene lookup returns CDR1 SEHNR and CDR2 FQNEAQ (reference sequence). After removal of 5 bases from V and 4 bases from J, the junction contained 10 bases not matched to a gene. The CDR3 sequence is 15 residues long. The CDR3 is CASSSRTGSRETQYF. CDR3 sequence (DNA): TGTGCCAGCAGCAGCCGGACAGGCTCGCGAGAGACCCAGTACTTC. The entire variable domain, with the rest obtained from reference TRBV7-9 and TRBJ2-5, is as follows: DTGVSQNPRHKITKRGQNVTFRCDPISEHNRLYWYRQTLGQGPEFLTYFQNEAQLEKSRLLSDRFSAERPKGSFSTLEIQRTEQGDSAMYLCASSSRTGSRETQYFGPGTRLLVL.

The CDR3 coding sequence is TGCGCCAGCAGGTTTCAATTGAACACTGAAGCTTTCTTT. As protein: CASRFQLNTEAFF. This chain joins TRBV10-1 and TRBJ1-1; no reliable D call. Trimming left V 6 bases short and J 0 bases short, with 8 bases between. The CDR3 totals 13 residues. Germline V gene sequence: CDR1 WNHNN, CDR2 SYGVQD (reference sequence).

This rearrangement joins TRBV25-1 to TRBJ1-5; D gene uncertain. Germline V gene data show CDR1 as MGHDK and CDR2 as SYGVNS. This CDR3 region has 14 residues. Trimming stripped 3 bases from V and 2 bases from J, with 8 bases between. CDR3 DNA sequence: TGTGCCAGCAGTGAGAAGGGAGGCAATCAGCCCCAGCATTTT. Translating it yields CASSEKGGNQPQHF.

CDR3 protein: CAISEPIIVTGELFF. The CDR3 region has the DNA TGTGCCATCAGTGAGCCTATAATCGTCACCGGGGAGCTGTTTTTT. The chain uses TRBV10-3 and TRBJ2-2; D gene uncertain. V lost 2 bases and J lost 4, with 11 bases in between. The CDR3 is 15 amino acids. Per the germline V gene, CDR1 is ENHRY and CDR2 is SYGVKD.

The chain combines TRBV6-1 with TRBJ2-7; D is possibly TRBD1 (6 bases). CDR1 is MNHNS and CDR2 is SASEGT in the germline V gene. V was pared by 4 bases and J by 5 bases, with 15 bases between. The CDR3 consists of 14 residues. CDR3 bases: TGTGCCAGCAGTGCAGTACAGGGATACCACGAGCAGTACTTC. It encodes CASSAVQGYHEQYF.

J is TRBJ2-1 and V is TRBV27; D possibly corresponds to TRBD2 (6 bases). This CDR3 comprises 16 residues. With 11 bases removed from V and 1 base from J, the gap between germline ends came to 21 bases. Per the germline V gene, CDR1 is MNHEY and CDR2 is SMNVEV (reference sequence). Here the CDR3 reads CAASPPGGPSYNEQFF. DNA for the CDR3: TGTGCCGCCTCACCTCCCGGAGGGCCTTCCTACAATGAGCAGTTCTTC.

Regarding this clone: An end of the junction differs from the germline gene, which may be a read error. The J gene is TRBJ1-5, the V gene TRBV28; D gene unclear. This CDR3 is built from 15 residues. Germline assignment: CDR1 MDHEN and CDR2 SYDVKM. The CDR3 nucleotides read TGTGCCAGCAGGAAGTGGAGGGCAAGCAAACAGCCCCAGCATTTT. It specifies CASRKWRASKQPQHF.

The chain employs TRBV5-4 and TRBJ2-1, with D unresolved. Germline-derived CDR1 and CDR2 are SGHNT and YYREEE (reference sequence). V gave up 2 bases and J gave up 7 bases, with 7 bases separating them. The CDR3 is 12 amino acids. DNA of the CDR3: TGTGCCAGCAGCTTCTCCGGGAATGAGCAGTTCTTC. Its translation is CASSFSGNEQFF.

The chain has TRBV6-4 and TRBJ2-2; TRBD2 matches 8 bases. The CDR3 has 16 residues. The germline V gene encodes CDR1 MRHNA and CDR2 SNTAGT. V lost 3 bases and J lost 6; bases outside the gene matches: 9. The CDR3 DNA reads TGTGCCAGCAGTGAAGGCGGGAGGCTTTCGGCCGGGGAGCTGTTTTTT. It translates to CASSEGGRLSAGELFF.

This sequence joins TRBV27 and TRBJ2-1; D unresolved. This CDR3 spans 12 amino acids. The germline gives CDR1 MNHEY, CDR2 SMNVEV (reference sequence). V lost 7 bases to trimming and J lost 2 bases, with 6 bases between them. The chain's CDR3 is CASKGPYNEQFF. Written as DNA, the CDR3 is TGTGCCAGCAAAGGCCCCTACAATGAGCAGTTCTTC.

This clone was counted only a few times. The same CDR3 is also encoded by other DNA sequences in this sample. The chain combines TRBV15 with TRBJ2-7, with D hard to call. Between the trimmed V and J ends, which lost 0 bases and 4 bases, there was a span of 7 bases. CDR1 is LNHNV, CDR2 YYDKDF, per germline (reference sequence). This CDR3 comprises 13 residues. CDR3 bases: TGTGCCACCAGCAGAGATTTGAGTTACGAGCAGTACTTC. This encodes CATSRDLSYEQYF.

The CDR3 DNA sequence: TGTGCCTGGACTCAACGAGGGGACAGGAACACTGAAGCTTTCTTT. Encoded protein: CAWTQRGDRNTEAFF. V gene TRBV30 combines with J gene TRBJ1-1, with 7 bases identical to TRBD1. V was clipped by 4 bases and J by 1 base; unmatched bases: 9. This CDR3 spans 15 amino acids. The germline V gene has CDR1 GTSNPN and CDR2 SVGIG (reference sequence).

This rearrangement joins TRBV7-1 to TRBJ2-1, with 7 bases fitting TRBD2. TRBV7-1 is an open reading frame whose function is uncertain. The CDR3 is 14 amino acids. V gave up 4 bases and J gave up 7 bases; unmatched junction bases: 7. CDR3 nucleotides: TGTGCCAGCAGCTTAGCGGCGGGAGCTAATGAGCAGTTCTTC. Translated: CASSLAAGANEQFF.

This clone was detected ten times or more. V is TRBV6-1 and J is TRBJ2-7; 11 bases align to TRBD1. The CDR3 consists of 15 residues. Looked up from germline, CDR1 is MNHNS and CDR2 is SASEGT. Trimming cost V 4 bases and J 0 bases; bases outside gene matches: 2. CDR3 sequence reads: CASSVGQGASYEQYF. The CDR3 DNA follows: TGTGCCAGCAGTGTAGGACAGGGGGCCTCCTACGAGCAGTACTTC.

This clone was counted at least ten times. The chain recombines TRBV6-1 with TRBJ2-1, with 10 bases fitting TRBD2. J lost 10 bases, V lost 1 base, and 7 bases had no gene match. The CDR3 extends over 15 amino acids. CDR1 and CDR2 (germline): MNHNS, SASEGT. In DNA form, the CDR3 reads TGTGCCAGCAGTGAAGAAGCGGGAGGGCCGCAGGAGCAGTTCTTC. Translating gives CASSEEAGGPQEQFF.

This rearrangement joins TRBV6-1 to TRBJ2-7; D is unresolved. V dropped 5 bases and J dropped 3 bases, with 14 bases sitting between them. The CDR3 extends over 14 amino acids. CDR1 and CDR2 (germline): MNHNS, SASEGT. In nucleotides, the CDR3 is TGTGCCAGCAGTCGATTTGAGGAAAACTACGAGCAGTACTTC. Its protein product is CASSRFEENYEQYF.

This clone was seen a handful of times. This chain joins TRBV30 and TRBJ1-2; TRBD1 might be the D (6 bases). V was shortened by 0 bases and J by 2 bases, with 22 bases between the two germline ends. Germline V lookup: CDR1 GTSNPN, CDR2 SVGIG (reference sequence). The CDR3 sequence is 18 residues long. This chain's CDR3 is CAWSVPVWDDRPNYGYTF. The CDR3 bases are TGTGCCTGGAGTGTCCCCGTGTGGGATGACAGGCCCAACTATGGCTACACCTTC.

This chain links TRBV11-2 with TRBJ2-1; 7 bases line up with TRBD2. V lost 2 bases and J lost 4; bases outside the gene matches: 5. Germline CDR1 is SGHAT and CDR2 is FQNNGV. The CDR3 has 15 amino acids. CDR3 bases: TGTGCCAGCAGCTTAAGACGGGAGGCTTACAATGAGCAGTTCTTC. It encodes CASSLRREAYNEQFF.

The chain links TRBV6-5 to TRBJ1-2; no definite D call. The V gene lost 2 bases and the J gene lost 3 bases, with 7 bases spanning the gap. Germline V lookup: CDR1 MNHEY, CDR2 SVGAGI. The CDR3 consists of 13 residues. The CDR3 loop reads CASSYLPYYGYTF. The CDR3 DNA is TGTGCCAGCAGTTACCTCCCGTACTATGGCTACACCTTC.

The chain combines TRBV25-1 with TRBJ2-2, with D possibly being TRBD1 (5 bases). Germline V CDR1 and CDR2: MGHDK, SYGVNS. This CDR3 spans 12 amino acids. Trimming took off 6 bases at V and 6 bases at J, with 8 bases between the two ends. The CDR3 sequence is CASRGPAGELFF. CDR3 DNA sequence: TGTGCCAGCAGGGGGCCGGCCGGGGAGCTGTTTTTT.

The chain carries TRBV11-2 and TRBJ2-4, with 7 bases that match TRBD1. This CDR3 is built from 14 residues. V shed 4 bases, J shed 9 bases, and the junction held 9 bases outside the gene matches. Germline CDR1 SGHAT, CDR2 FQNNGV. The CDR3 is CASSSIKGAGIQYF. CDR3 sequence (DNA): TGTGCCAGCAGCTCGATTAAGGGGGCAGGCATTCAGTACTTC.

The rearrangement uses TRBV10-3 and TRBJ2-7, with TRBD1 matching over 7 bases. In germline, CDR1 is ENHRY, CDR2 SYGVKD. The CDR3 loop spans 16 amino acids. V lost 0 bases and J lost 1; bases outside the gene matches: 6. CDR3 bases: TGTGCCATCAGTGAGTCGGTACAGGGGACGTCCTACGAGCAGTACTTC. It yields the protein CAISESVQGTSYEQYF.

CDR3 DNA: TGTGCCAGCAGCGGACAGGGAGGGAATGAGCAGTTCTTC. It encodes CASSGQGGNEQFF. The chain carries TRBV2 and TRBJ2-1, with D possibly matching TRBD1 (8 bases). Germline V gives CDR1 SNHLY, CDR2 FYNNEI. V lost 6 bases and J 7 bases, leaving 13 bases between the germline ends. The CDR3 sequence is 13 residues long.

This clone appeared a few times. The V gene is TRBV6-5, the J gene TRBJ2-7, with D uncertain. Trimming cost V 2 bases and J 3 bases, with 8 bases left between them. CDR3 size: 13 residues. CDR1 is MNHEY, CDR2 SVGAGI, per germline. The CDR3 sequence is CASSYGQNYEQYF. CDR3 bases: TGTGCCAGCAGTTACGGGCAGAACTACGAGCAGTACTTC.

The chain links TRBV14 to TRBJ1-5, with D unresolved. Between the trimmed V and J ends, which lost 0 bases and 4 bases, there was a span of 10 bases. This CDR3 comprises 15 residues. The germline V gene encodes CDR1 SGHDN and CDR2 FVKESK. CDR3 in amino acids: CASSQDGWRNQPQHF. DNA for the CDR3: TGTGCCAGCAGCCAAGATGGCTGGAGGAATCAGCCCCAGCATTTT.

V usage is TRBV9 and J usage is TRBJ2-1; possible D gene TRBD1, 6 bases. The germline V and J ends were trimmed by 3 bases and 3 bases, with 10 bases remaining between them. The CDR3 has 14 residues. CDR1 SGDLS and CDR2 YYNGEE come from the germline V gene. In DNA form, the CDR3 reads TGTGCCAGCAGCGGTTGGACAGACTACAATGAGCAGTTCTTC. This sequence encodes CASSGWTDYNEQFF.